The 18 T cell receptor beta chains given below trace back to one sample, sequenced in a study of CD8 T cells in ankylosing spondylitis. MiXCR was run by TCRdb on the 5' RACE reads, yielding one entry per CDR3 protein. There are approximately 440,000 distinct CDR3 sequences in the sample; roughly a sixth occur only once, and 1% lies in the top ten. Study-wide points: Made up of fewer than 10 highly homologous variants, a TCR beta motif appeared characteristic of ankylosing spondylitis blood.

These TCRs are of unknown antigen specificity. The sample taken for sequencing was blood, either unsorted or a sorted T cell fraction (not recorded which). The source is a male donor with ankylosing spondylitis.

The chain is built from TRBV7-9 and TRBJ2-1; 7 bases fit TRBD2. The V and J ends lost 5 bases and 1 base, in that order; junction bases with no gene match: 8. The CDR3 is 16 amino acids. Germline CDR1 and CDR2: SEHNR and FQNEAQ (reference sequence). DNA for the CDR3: TGTGCCAGCAGCGCCCGTTCCGGGGGGTCCTACAATGAGCAGTTCTTC. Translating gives CASSARSGGSYNEQFF.

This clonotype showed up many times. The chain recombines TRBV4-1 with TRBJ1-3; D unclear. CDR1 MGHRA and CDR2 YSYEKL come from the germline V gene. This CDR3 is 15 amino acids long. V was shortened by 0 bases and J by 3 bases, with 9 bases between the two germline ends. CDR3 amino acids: CASSQDGLVGNTIYF. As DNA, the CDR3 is TGCGCCAGCAGCCAAGATGGCCTTGTTGGAAACACCATATATTTT.

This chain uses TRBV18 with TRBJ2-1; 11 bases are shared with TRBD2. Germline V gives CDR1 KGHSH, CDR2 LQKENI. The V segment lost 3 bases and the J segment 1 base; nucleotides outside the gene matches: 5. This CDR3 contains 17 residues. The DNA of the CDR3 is TGTGCCAGCTCACCTCAGACTAGCGGGGCATCCTACAATGAGCAGTTCTTC. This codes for CASSPQTSGASYNEQFF.

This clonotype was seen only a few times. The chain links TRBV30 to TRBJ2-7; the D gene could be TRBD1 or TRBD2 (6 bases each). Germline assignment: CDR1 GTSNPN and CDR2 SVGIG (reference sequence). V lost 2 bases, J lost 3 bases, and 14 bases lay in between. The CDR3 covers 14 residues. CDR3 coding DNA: TGTGCCTGGAGTAGAGGGGGGATCGGCTACGAGCAGTACTTC. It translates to CAWSRGGIGYEQYF.

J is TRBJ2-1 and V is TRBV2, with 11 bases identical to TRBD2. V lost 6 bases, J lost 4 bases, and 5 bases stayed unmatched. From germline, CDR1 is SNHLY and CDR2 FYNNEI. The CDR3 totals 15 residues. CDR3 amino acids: CASRPLAGVYNEQFF. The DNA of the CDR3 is TGTGCCAGCAGACCACTAGCGGGAGTATACAATGAGCAGTTCTTC. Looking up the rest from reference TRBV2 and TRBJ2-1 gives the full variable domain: EPEVTQTPSHQVTQMGQEVILRCVPISNHLYFYWYRQILGQKVEFLVSFYNNEISEKSEIFDDQFSVERPDGSNFTLKIRSTKLEDSAMYFCASRPLAGVYNEQFFGPGTRLTVL.

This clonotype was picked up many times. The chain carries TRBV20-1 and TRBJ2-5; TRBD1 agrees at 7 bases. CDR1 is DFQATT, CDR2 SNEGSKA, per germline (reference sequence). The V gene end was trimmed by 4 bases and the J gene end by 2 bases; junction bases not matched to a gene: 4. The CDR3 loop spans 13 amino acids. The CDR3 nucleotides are TGCAGTGCTACCCTGACAGGGCAAGAGACCCAGTACTTC. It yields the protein CSATLTGQETQYF.

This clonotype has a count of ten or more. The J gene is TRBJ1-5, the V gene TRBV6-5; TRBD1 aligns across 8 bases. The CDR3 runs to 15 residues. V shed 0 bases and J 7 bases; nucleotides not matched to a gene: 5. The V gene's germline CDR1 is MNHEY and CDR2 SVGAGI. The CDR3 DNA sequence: TGTGCCAGCAGTTACTCAGGACAGGGCGGGCAGCCCCAGCATTTT. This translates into CASSYSGQGGQPQHF.

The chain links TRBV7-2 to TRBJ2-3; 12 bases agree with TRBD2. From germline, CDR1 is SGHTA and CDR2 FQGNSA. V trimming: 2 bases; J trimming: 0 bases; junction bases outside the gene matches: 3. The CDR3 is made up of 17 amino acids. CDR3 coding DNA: TGTGCCAGCAGCTTATTTACTAGCGGGGGGAGCACAGATACGCAGTATTTT. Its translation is CASSLFTSGGSTDTQYF.

As DNA, the CDR3 is TGTGCCAGCAGCCTACCCACCTGGCGGAATGAGCAGTTCTTC. This sequence encodes CASSLPTWRNEQFF. The chain couples TRBV12-3 or TRBV12-4 to TRBJ2-1; D gene unclear. The CDR3 runs 14 residues. Trimming took off 6 bases at V and 7 bases at J, with 16 bases between the two ends.

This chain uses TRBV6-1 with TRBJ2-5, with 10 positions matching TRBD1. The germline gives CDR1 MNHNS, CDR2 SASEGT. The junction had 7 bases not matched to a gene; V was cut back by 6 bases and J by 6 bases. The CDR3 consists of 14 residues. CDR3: CASRADRGPQTQYF. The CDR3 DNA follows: TGTGCCAGCAGAGCCGACAGGGGGCCGCAGACCCAGTACTTC.

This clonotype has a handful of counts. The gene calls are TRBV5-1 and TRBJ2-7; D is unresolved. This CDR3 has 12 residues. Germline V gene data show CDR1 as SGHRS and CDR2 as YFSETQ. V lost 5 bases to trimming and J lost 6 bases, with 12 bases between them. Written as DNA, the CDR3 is TGCGCCAGCAGTTCCCGAGGTGGCGAGCAGTACTTC. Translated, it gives CASSSRGGEQYF.

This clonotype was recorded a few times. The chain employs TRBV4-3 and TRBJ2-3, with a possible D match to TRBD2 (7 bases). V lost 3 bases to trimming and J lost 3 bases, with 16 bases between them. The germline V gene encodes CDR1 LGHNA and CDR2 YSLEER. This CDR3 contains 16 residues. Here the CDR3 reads CASSHARGAGTDTQYF. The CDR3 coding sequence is TGCGCCAGCAGCCACGCCCGGGGGGCGGGAACAGATACGCAGTATTTT.

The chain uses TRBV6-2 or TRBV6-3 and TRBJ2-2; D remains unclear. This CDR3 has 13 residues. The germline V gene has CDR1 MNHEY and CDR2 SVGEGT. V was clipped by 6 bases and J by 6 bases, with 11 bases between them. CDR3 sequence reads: CASSPDPAGELFF. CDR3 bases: TGTGCCAGCAGCCCCGACCCGGCCGGGGAGCTGTTTTTT.

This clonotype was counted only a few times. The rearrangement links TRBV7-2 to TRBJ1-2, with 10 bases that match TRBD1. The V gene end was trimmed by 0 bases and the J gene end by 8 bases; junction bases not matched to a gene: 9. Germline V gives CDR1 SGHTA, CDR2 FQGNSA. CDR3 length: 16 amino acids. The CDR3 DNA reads TGTGCCAGCAGCTTAGCTTCGGGACAGGGGAAAGGCGGCTACACCTTC. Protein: CASSLASGQGKGGYTF.

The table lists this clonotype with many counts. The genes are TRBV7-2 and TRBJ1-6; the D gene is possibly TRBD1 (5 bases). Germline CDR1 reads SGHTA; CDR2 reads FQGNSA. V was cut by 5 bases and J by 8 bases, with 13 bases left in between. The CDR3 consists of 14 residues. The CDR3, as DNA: TGTGCCAGCAGCCAAAGACGGGACTATTCACCCCTCCACTTT. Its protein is CASSQRRDYSPLHF.

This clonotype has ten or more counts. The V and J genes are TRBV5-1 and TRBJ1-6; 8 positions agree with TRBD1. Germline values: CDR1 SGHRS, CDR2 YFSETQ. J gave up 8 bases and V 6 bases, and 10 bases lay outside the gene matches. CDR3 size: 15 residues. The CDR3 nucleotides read TGCGCCAGCACTCGGGGGACAGGCGGAGATTCACCCCTCCACTTT. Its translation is CASTRGTGGDSPLHF.

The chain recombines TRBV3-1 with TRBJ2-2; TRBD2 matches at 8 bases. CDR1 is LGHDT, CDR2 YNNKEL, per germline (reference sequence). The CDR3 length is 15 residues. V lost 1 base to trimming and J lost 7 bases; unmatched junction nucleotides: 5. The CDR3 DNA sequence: TGTGCCAGCAGCCAAGGCGGGCTAGCGGGCGGGGAGCTGTTTTTT. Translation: CASSQGGLAGGELFF.

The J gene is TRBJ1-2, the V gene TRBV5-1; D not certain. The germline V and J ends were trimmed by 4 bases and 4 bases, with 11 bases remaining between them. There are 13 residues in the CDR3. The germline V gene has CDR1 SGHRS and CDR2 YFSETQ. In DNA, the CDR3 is TGCGCCAGCAGCCCGCAAACCCTCTATGGCTACACCTTC. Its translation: CASSPQTLYGYTF.